This T cell receptor (beta chain) emerged from a study of T-cell reconstitution after alpha-beta-depleted transplantation in children. Study-level results: Roughly two months post-transplant, alpha-beta T cells reportedly originated from several hundred graft clones that had expanded. Diversity of TCRbeta at day 60 was high in some patients, arising from surviving recipient T cells and thymic progenitors. Most T-cell counts and diversity one year after the transplant came from T cells that were newly produced.

With regard to this clonotype: Its specificity is unknown.

Researchers prepared the TCRbeta library using unique molecular identifiers, the study reports. TCRdb used MiXCR to reprocess the PCR reads, holding one entry per CDR3 protein. Among 500,000 or so distinct CDR3 sequences listed, around 10% were seen once. V was clipped by 8 bases and J by 7 bases, with 15 bases between them. Germline CDR1 and CDR2: MNHNS and SASEGT. CDR3 length: 13 residues. The V call is TRBV6-1, the J call TRBJ2-4; possibly TRBD1 or TRBD2 for D (6 bases each). Sequencing was performed on PBMCs, mostly from graft donor cells, taken 180 days after TCRalphabeta/CD19-depleted stem cell transplant. The receptor was isolated from a female patient between 2 and 15 years old who had a stem cell transplant for aplastic anemia, so the T cells may come from the graft donor. CDR3: CASRRGVENIQYF. The CDR3 DNA is TGTGCCAGCCGGAGGGGGGTTGAGAACATTCAGTACTTC.